This T cell receptor (beta chain) stems from a study of OX40 agonist ivuxolimab in advanced cancers. Study information: Dose-escalation patients were diagnosed with hepatocellular carcinoma, melanoma, renal cell cancer or head and neck cancer.

Using immunoSEQ multiplex PCR, the repertoire was profiled, and TCRdb retains in-frame clones only, with some absent. The sample contains some 100,000 clones, around 84% of which appear only once. This receptor was taken from an adult with an advanced solid tumor such as melanoma, head and neck, liver or kidney cancer. The material was CD4+ or CD8+ T cells sorted from blood, obtained in a trial of the OX40 agonist ivuxolimab.

CDR3 sequence reads: CASSIQGTDTQYF. The CDR3 nucleotides are TGTGCCAGTAGTATACAGGGTACAGATACGCAGTATTTT. The chain employs TRBV19 and TRBJ2-3; tentatively, D is TRBD1 (5 bases). V gave up 2 bases and J gave up 3 bases, with 6 bases separating them. Germline values: CDR1 LNHDA, CDR2 SQIVND (reference sequence). This CDR3 has 13 residues.